This T cell receptor beta chain was obtained from a study of blood T cell repertoires in COVID-19. Study in general: Material from acute and convalescent COVID-19 was sourced from the United States, Italy and Spain. The cDNA or gDNA used as material had been derived from T cells, B-cell-depleted T cells, or PBMCs.

The ends were cut back, 4 bases at V and 7 bases at J, with 20 bases in the middle. Germline loops: CDR1 SNHLY, CDR2 FYNNEI. The CDR3 sequence is 16 residues long. Source study methods: By means of reference gene primer amplification, nucleated cell counts were estimated. TCRdb's copy holds only in-frame clones and misses some; the assay was immunoSEQ multiplex PCR. D and trimming come from the DNA, and the V and J calls and clone size come from that table. The data hold around 180,000 clones, with 70% to 90% observed a single time. The clonotype originates from a man aged 40-55 years with active or convalescent COVID-19. Sequenced sample: peripheral blood. The V call is TRBV2, the J call TRBJ1-5; the D gene is possibly TRBD1 (5 bases). In DNA, the CDR3 is TGTGCCAGCAGTGTACTCGGGCAGGTCGGGGGGCAGCCCCAGCATTTT. Translation: CASSVLGQVGGQPQHF.